The T cell receptor (beta chain) under discussion was sequenced for a study of T cells in Graves' hyperthyroidism and ophthalmopathy. The study, taken as a whole, reports: Ophthalmopathy and stable hyperthyroidism were separated by a 13 V-J model.

Authors of the study amplified TCR beta CDR3 regions from RNA transcripts. During a first-round RT-PCR of the TCR CDR3, the HTBI primer set was used. In TCRdb, the multiplex PCR reads were re-called with MiXCR into one record per CDR3 protein. The table lists about 770,000 distinct CDR3 sequences, roughly 20% of them singletons. This clonotype was found a few times. Its antigen is not identified. V was pared by 4 bases and J by 4 bases, with 10 bases between. The CDR3 extends over 13 amino acids. The sequence was obtained from a woman between 50 and 59 years old with Graves' hyperthyroidism that later progressed to Graves' ophthalmopathy. Sequencing was performed on blood. The chain joins TRBV12-3 or TRBV12-4 to TRBJ1-2, with TRBD1 as a possible D gene (5 bases). DNA of the CDR3: TGTGCCAGCAGTTACCGGGGGACCTATGGCTACACCTTC. It yields the protein CASSYRGTYGYTF.